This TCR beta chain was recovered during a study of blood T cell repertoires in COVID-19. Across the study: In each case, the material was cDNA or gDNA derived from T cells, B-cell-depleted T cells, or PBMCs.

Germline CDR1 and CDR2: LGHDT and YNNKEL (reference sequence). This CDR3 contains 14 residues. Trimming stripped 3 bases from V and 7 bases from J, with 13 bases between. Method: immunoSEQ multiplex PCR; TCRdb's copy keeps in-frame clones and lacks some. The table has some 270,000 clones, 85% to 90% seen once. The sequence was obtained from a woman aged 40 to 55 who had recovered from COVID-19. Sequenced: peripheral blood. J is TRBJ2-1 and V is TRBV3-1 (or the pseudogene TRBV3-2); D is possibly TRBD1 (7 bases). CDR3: CASSQEGAGNEQFF. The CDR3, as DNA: TGTGCCAGCAGCCAGGAGGGGGCGGGGAATGAGCAGTTCTTC.